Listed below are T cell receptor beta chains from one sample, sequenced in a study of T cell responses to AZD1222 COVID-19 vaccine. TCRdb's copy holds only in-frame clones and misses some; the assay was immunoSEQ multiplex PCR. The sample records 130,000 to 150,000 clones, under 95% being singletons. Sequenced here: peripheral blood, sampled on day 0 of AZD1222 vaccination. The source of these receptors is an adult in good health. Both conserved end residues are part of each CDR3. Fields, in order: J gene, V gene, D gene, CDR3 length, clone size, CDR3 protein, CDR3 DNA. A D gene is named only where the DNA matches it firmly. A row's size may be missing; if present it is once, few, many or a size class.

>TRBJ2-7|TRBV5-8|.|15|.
CASSLAVTYSYEQYF
TGTGCCAGCAGCTTGGCCGTTACCTACTCCTACGAGCAGTACTTC
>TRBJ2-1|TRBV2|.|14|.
CASSEGIFYNEQFF
TGTGCCAGCAGTGAAGGGATCTTCTACAATGAGCAGTTCTTC
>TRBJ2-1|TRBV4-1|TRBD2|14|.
CASSQEGLAHEQFF
TGCGCCAGCAGCCAAGAGGGACTAGCCCATGAGCAGTTCTTC
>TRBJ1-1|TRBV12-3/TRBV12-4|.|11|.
CASSFLPEFFF
TGTGCCAGCAGTTTTTTACCCGAATTTTTCTTT
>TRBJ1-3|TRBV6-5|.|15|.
CASSPDRFSGNTIYF
TGTGCCAGCAGTCCGGACCGATTCTCTGGAAACACCATATATTTT
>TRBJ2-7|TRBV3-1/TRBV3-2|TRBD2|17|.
CASSQEFELAGGHEQYF
TGTGCCAGCAGCCAAGAGTTTGAACTAGCGGGAGGGCATGAGCAGTACTTC
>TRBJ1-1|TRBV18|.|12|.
CASSPPQGDAFF
TGTGCCAGCTCACCACCCCAGGGCGACGCTTTCTTT
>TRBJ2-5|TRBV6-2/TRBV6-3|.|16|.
CASSPWGAGRQEGQYF
TGTGCCAGCAGCCCCTGGGGCGCGGGAAGGCAAGAGGGCCAGTACTTC
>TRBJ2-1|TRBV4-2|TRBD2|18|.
CASSHPGLAGSSYNEQFF
TGTGCCAGCAGCCACCCGGGACTAGCGGGTAGCTCCTACAATGAGCAGTTCTTC
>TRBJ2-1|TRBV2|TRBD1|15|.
CARAGQGRSYNEQFF
TGTGCCAGAGCCGGACAGGGGAGGTCCTACAATGAGCAGTTCTTC
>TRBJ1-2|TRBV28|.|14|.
CASSLSPGYSGYTF
TGTGCCAGCAGTCTCAGCCCAGGGTATTCTGGCTACACCTTC
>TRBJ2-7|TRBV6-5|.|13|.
CASKDTSSYEQYF
TGTGCCAGCAAAGATACAAGCTCCTACGAGCAGTACTTC
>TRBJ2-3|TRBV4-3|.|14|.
CASSQELFTDTQYF
TGCGCCAGCAGCCAAGAGCTGTTCACAGATACGCAGTATTTT
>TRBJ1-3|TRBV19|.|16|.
CASSIDRSGGGNTIYF
TGTGCCAGTAGTATAGATCGTTCCGGAGGGGGAAACACCATATATTTT
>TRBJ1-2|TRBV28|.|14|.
CASSPGTLNTGWAF
TGTGCCAGCAGTCCAGGGACTTTGAACACCGGGTGGGCTTTC
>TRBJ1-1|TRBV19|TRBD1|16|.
CASSSSRGTENTEAFF
TGTGCCAGTAGCTCCTCAAGGGGGACAGAGAACACTGAAGCTTTCTTT
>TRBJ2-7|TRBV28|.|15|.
CASSPDILNPYEQYF
TGTGCCAGCAGTCCCGACATATTGAACCCCTACGAGCAGTACTTC
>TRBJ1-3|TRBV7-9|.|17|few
CASSPLRTDISGNTIYF
TGTGCCAGCAGCCCACTCCGGACGGATATCTCTGGAAACACCATATATTTT
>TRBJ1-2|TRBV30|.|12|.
CAAQETAYGYTF
TGTGCCGCCCAGGAGACCGCCTATGGCTACACCTTC
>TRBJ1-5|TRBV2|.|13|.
CASKSASNQPQHF
TGTGCCAGCAAGTCAGCAAGCAATCAGCCCCAGCATTTT
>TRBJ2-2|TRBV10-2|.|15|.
CASTTSGGNTGELFF
TGCGCCAGCACCACGAGCGGAGGGAACACCGGGGAGCTGTTTTTT
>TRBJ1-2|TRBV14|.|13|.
CASSEAGTAGYTF
TGTGCCAGCAGCGAAGCCGGGACGGCCGGCTACACCTTC
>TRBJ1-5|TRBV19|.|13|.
CASSWTANQPQHF
TGTGCCAGTAGTTGGACAGCCAATCAGCCCCAGCATTTT
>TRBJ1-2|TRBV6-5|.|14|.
CASSYSSVNYGYTF
TGTGCCAGCAGTTACTCGTCCGTTAACTATGGCTACACCTTC
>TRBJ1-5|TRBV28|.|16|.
CASSLGGGGSNQPQHF
TGTGCCAGCAGTTTGGGGGGAGGGGGTAGCAATCAGCCCCAGCATTTT